This T cell receptor beta chain was captured by sequencing in a study of human T cells and chemical hapten exposure. Study background: DPC at 0.01% went onto the upper back in patch tests, read at 6 days.

TCRdb reprocessed the RACE reads via MiXCR and lists one record per CDR3 protein. Here the sample spans fewer than 400,000 distinct CDR3 sequences, approximately 6.9% being singletons. Indicated time point: patch test 1, 2 weeks after DPC sensitization. Indicated treatment: therapeutic diphenylcyclopropenone sensitization with weekly scalp DPC. Trimming took off 4 bases at V and 1 base at J, with 10 bases between the two ends. The length of the CDR3 is 14 residues. The germline gives CDR1 MNHEY, CDR2 SVGAGI. The chain uses TRBV6-5 and TRBJ1-1; D uncertain. This clonotype originated in a young woman with alopecia areata. Some clones in this sample may be carry-over from other donors' samples. The specimen was whole blood, collected in connection with sensitization to the hapten diphenylcyclopropenone (DPC). In DNA, the CDR3 is TGTGCCAGCAGTTCCCCGAGCGGGAACACTGAAGCTTTCTTT. Protein sequence: CASSSPSGNTEAFF.